The 18 T cell receptor beta chains reported below all come from one sample, sequenced in a study of shared clonotypes between healthy human individuals. The naive CD8 subset, CD45RO-negative cells positively selected for CCR7, excluded terminally differentiated effector memory CD45RA+ cells. Profiling relied on immunoSEQ multiplex PCR, and the TCRdb table lists in-frame clones only, not all of them. The data contain approximately 720,000 clones, around 90% of them singletons. The material sequenced was naive CD8+ T cells sorted from blood. The receptors derive from a man younger than 45 in good health.

This chain joins TRBV7-9 and TRBJ2-5; 7 bases are a match to TRBD1. The CDR3 loop spans 15 amino acids. V lost 4 bases, J lost 5 bases, and 10 bases stayed unmatched. CDR1 SEHNR and CDR2 FQNEAQ come from the germline V gene (reference sequence). The CDR3 coding sequence is TGTGCCAGCAGCTCCGCAAGACAGGGTGGGGAGACCCAGTACTTC. Protein: CASSSARQGGETQYF.

The gene calls are TRBV11-1 and TRBJ2-7; D unresolved. Germline V lookup: CDR1 SGHAT, CDR2 FQDESV (reference sequence). The CDR3 covers 11 residues. V was clipped by 5 bases and J by 2 bases, with 4 bases between them. The CDR3 bases are TGTGCCAGCAGCGCGACCTACGAGCAGTACTTC. Translating it yields CASSATYEQYF.

V gene TRBV5-1 combines with J gene TRBJ2-3, with 8 bases identical to TRBD2. Unmatched junction bases numbered 12, after V lost 5 bases and J lost 1 base. CDR3 length equals 17 residues. Germline lookup yields CDR1 SGHRS and CDR2 YFSETQ. The CDR3 DNA is TGCGCCAGCAGGACGGCGAGCGGGAGTTACGGCACAGATACGCAGTATTTT. Translation: CASRTASGSYGTDTQYF.

The chain's CDR3 is CASSLLDGLQETQYF. The DNA for the CDR3 is TGTGCCAGCAGTTTATTGGACGGGTTACAAGAGACCCAGTACTTC. The J gene is TRBJ2-5, the V gene TRBV28; D is ambiguous. Germline values: CDR1 MDHEN, CDR2 SYDVKM. V was shortened by 1 base and J by 2 bases, with 11 bases between the two germline ends. The CDR3 sequence is 15 residues long.

J is TRBJ2-2 and V is TRBV10-3; possibly TRBD2 for D (5 bases). The V gene's germline CDR1 is ENHRY and CDR2 SYGVKD. CDR3 length: 13 residues. V dropped 8 bases and J dropped 3 bases, with 10 bases sitting between them. The CDR3 reads CAIGEWDTGELFF. CDR3 nucleotide sequence: TGTGCCATCGGGGAGTGGGACACCGGGGAGCTGTTTTTT.

This chain joins TRBV7-9 and TRBJ2-5; D remains unclear. This CDR3 spans 13 amino acids. Germline CDR1 reads SEHNR; CDR2 reads FQNEAQ (reference sequence). V shed 2 bases and J shed 6 bases, with 10 bases lying between them. The CDR3 DNA reads TGTGCCAGCAGCTTATCGACCCTGAAGACCCAGTACTTC. This sequence encodes CASSLSTLKTQYF.

The V and J genes are TRBV7-2 and TRBJ2-7; unclear D gene. CDR1 and CDR2 from the germline V gene are SGHTA and FQGNSA. The CDR3 has 14 residues. The V end was cut by 5 bases, the J end by 2 bases, with 13 bases between. The CDR3, as DNA: TGTGCCAGCAGCCACTATCCAGGACCCTACGAGCAGTACTTC. Its protein product is CASSHYPGPYEQYF.

This rearrangement joins TRBV4-3 to TRBJ1-1, with D uncertain. Trimming took 1 base from V and 6 from J, leaving 9 bases between them. Looked up from germline, CDR1 is LGHNA and CDR2 is YSLEER. The CDR3 covers 13 residues. This CDR3 is CASSQGEGAEAFF. For the CDR3, the DNA is TGCGCCAGCAGCCAAGGTGAGGGAGCTGAAGCTTTCTTT.

The CDR3 DNA is TGTGCCAGCAGAACAAACTATGGCTACACCTTC. This translates into CASRTNYGYTF. This chain connects TRBV6-5 to TRBJ1-2; no clear D. Germline CDR1 and CDR2: MNHEY and SVGAGI. The CDR3 sequence is 11 residues long. Trimming shortened V by 6 bases and J by 2 bases, and 4 bases separated the two germline ends.

The chain's CDR3 is CAWRGGASANEKLFF. The CDR3 coding sequence is TGTGCCTGGAGGGGGGGCGCTTCCGCTAATGAAAAACTGTTTTTT. This sequence joins TRBV30 and TRBJ1-4, with TRBD1 as a possible D gene (6 bases). The V gene lost 3 bases and the J gene lost 3 bases, with 14 bases spanning the gap. This CDR3 region has 15 residues. Looked up from germline, CDR1 is GTSNPN and CDR2 is SVGIG (reference sequence). Filled out from reference TRBV30 and TRBJ1-4, the complete variable domain reads SQTIHQWPATLVQPVGSPLSLECTVEGTSNPNLYWYRQAAGRGLQLLFYSVGIGQISSEVPQNLSASRPQDRQFILSSKKLLLSDSGFYLCAWRGGASANEKLFFGSGTQLSVL.

The V gene is TRBV7-2, the J gene TRBJ2-3, with TRBD2 matching 9 bases. The CDR3 loop spans 18 amino acids. V shed 0 bases, J shed 5 bases, and the junction held 12 bases outside the gene matches. Germline V gene data show CDR1 as SGHTA and CDR2 as FQGNSA. DNA of the CDR3: TGTGCCAGCAGCTTAGCGCTTTACGCGGGAGGGCTGGGAGATACGCAGTATTTT. The encoded protein is CASSLALYAGGLGDTQYF.

Comment on this clone: This sequence may be a read error, since a much larger clone differs from it by one base. The same CDR3 is also encoded by other DNA sequences in this sample. V gene TRBV13 combines with J gene TRBJ1-1; D gene uncertain. Germline CDR1 is PRHDT and CDR2 is FYEKMQ (reference sequence). This CDR3 contains 13 residues. V lost 0 bases and J lost 1, with 3 bases in between. This CDR3 reads CASSLGGNTEAFF. In DNA, the CDR3 is TGTGCCAGCAGCTTAGGAGGGAACACTGAAGCTTTCTTT.

The chain has TRBV19 and TRBJ2-7, with 7 bases lining up with TRBD2. The germline V gene has CDR1 LNHDA and CDR2 SQIVND (reference sequence). This CDR3 comprises 15 residues. After removal of 1 base from V and 1 base from J, the junction contained 4 bases not matched to a gene. CDR3 nucleotides: TGTGCCAGTAGTATAGCTAGCGGAGCTTCCTACGAGCAGTACTTC. This encodes CASSIASGASYEQYF.

By proportion, this clone is medium-sized. The same CDR3 also results from other DNA sequences found in this sample. V is TRBV2 and J is TRBJ2-7; 7 positions match TRBD1. Germline CDR1 SNHLY, CDR2 FYNNEI. This CDR3 is 17 amino acids long. Trimming at V came to 5 bases and at J to 6 bases, leaving 19 bases not matched to a gene. The CDR3 bases are TGTGCCAGCAGTCTGAGGCGAGGGGGACAGCTAAGTAGCGAGCAGTACTTC. Its protein product is CASSLRRGGQLSSEQYF.

The chain carries TRBV6-5 and TRBJ2-7; 11 positions match TRBD1. The CDR3 runs 14 residues. V lost 5 bases to trimming and J lost 4 bases; unmatched junction nucleotides: 4. Looked up from germline, CDR1 is MNHEY and CDR2 is SVGAGI. Written as DNA, the CDR3 is TGTGCCAGCAGTGCGGACAGGGGGCCTTACGAGCAGTACTTC. It yields the protein CASSADRGPYEQYF.

The V gene is TRBV6-6, the J gene TRBJ2-4; D ambiguous. Germline V gene lookup returns CDR1 MNHNY and CDR2 SVGAGI (reference sequence). There are 13 residues in the CDR3. Trimming shortened V by 7 bases and J by 4 bases, and 11 bases separated the two germline ends. The CDR3 DNA reads as TGTGCCAGCACGTCGTACAATAAAAACATTCAGTACTTC. It encodes CASTSYNKNIQYF.

V usage is TRBV6-5 and J usage is TRBJ2-7; D is unresolved. The CDR3 sequence is 15 residues long. Germline V gene lookup returns CDR1 MNHEY and CDR2 SVGAGI. V was clipped by 2 bases and J by 0 bases, with 11 bases between them. CDR3 DNA: TGTGCCAGCAGTTACCTTAAGACGTCCTCCTACGAGCAGTACTTC. Encoded protein: CASSYLKTSSYEQYF.

This rearrangement joins TRBV27 to TRBJ2-1, with 9 bases fitting TRBD1. The V segment lost 5 bases and the J segment 7 bases; nucleotides outside the gene matches: 15. CDR3 size: 17 residues. Germline V lookup: CDR1 MNHEY, CDR2 SMNVEV (reference sequence). CDR3 coding DNA: TGTGCCAGCAGTCCGAGACGGACAGGGGCTTTGGCAAATGAGCAGTTCTTC. Translated: CASSPRRTGALANEQFF.